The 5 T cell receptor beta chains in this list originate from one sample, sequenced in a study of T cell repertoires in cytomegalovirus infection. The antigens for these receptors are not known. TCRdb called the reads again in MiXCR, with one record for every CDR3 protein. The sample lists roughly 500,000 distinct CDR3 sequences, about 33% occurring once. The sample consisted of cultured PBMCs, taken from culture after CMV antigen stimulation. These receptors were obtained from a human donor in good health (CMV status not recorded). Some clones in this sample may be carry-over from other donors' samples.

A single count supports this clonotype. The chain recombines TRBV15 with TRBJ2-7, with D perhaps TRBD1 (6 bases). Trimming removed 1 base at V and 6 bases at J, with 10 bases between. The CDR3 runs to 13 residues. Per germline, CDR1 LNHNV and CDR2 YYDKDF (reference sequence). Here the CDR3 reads CATSRVRGREQYF. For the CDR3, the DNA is TGTGCCACCAGCAGAGTCAGGGGTCGCGAGCAGTACTTC.

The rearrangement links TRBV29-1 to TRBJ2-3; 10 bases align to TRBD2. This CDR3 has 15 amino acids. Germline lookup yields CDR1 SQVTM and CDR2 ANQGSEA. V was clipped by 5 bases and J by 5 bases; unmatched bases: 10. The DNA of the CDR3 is TGCAGCGTTTTGCCTAGCGGGAGCATAAGAGATACGCAGTATTTT. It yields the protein CSVLPSGSIRDTQYF.

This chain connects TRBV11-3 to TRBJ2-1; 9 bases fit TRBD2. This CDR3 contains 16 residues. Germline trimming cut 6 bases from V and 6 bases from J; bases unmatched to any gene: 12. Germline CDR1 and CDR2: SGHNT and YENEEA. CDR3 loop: CASSFGLASSSNEQFF. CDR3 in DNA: TGTGCCAGCAGTTTTGGACTAGCGTCGAGCTCCAATGAGCAGTTCTTC. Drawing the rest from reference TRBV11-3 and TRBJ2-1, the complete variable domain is EAGVVQSPRYKIIEKKQPVAFWCNPISGHNTLYWYLQNLGQGPELLIRYENEEAVDDSQLPKDRFSAERLKGVDSTLKIQPAELGDSAVYLCASSFGLASSSNEQFFGPGTRLTVL.

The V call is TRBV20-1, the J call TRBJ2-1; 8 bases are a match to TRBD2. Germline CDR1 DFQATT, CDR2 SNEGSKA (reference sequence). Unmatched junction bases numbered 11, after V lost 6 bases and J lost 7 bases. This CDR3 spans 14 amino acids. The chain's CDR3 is CSAPGHGRANEQFF. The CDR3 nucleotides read TGCAGTGCCCCAGGGCACGGGAGGGCTAATGAGCAGTTCTTC.

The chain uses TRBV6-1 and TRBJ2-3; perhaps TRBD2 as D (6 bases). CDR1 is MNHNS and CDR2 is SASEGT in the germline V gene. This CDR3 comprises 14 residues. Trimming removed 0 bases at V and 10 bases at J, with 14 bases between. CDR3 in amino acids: CASSEASGGGAQYF. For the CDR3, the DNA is TGTGCCAGCAGTGAAGCTAGCGGCGGAGGGGCGCAGTATTTT.